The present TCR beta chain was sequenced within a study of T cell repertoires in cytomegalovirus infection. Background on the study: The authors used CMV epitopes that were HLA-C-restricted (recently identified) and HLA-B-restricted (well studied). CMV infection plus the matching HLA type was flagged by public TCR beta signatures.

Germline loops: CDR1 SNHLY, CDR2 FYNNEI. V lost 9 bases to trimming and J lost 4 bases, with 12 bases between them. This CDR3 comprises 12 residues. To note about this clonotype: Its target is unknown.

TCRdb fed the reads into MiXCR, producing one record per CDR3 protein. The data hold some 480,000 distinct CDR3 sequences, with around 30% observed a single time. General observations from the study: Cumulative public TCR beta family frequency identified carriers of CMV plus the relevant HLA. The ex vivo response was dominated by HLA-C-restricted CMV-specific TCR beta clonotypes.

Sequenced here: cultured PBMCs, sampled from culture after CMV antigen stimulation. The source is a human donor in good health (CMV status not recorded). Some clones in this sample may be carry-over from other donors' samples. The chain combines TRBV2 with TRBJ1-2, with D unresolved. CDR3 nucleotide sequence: TGTGCCAGTTCGACCGACTCCTATGGCTACACCTTC. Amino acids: CASSTDSYGYTF.